The sequence of this T cell receptor (beta chain) was determined in a study of shared clonotypes between healthy human individuals. Study-level results: Generation of non-shared clonotypes was less probable than generation of clonotypes shared by all four donors.

With 4 bases clipped from V and 2 bases from J, the junction kept 3 bases outside the gene matches. The CDR3 length is 17 residues. Germline values: CDR1 SGHTA, CDR2 FQGTGA. Per sorted-subset replicate PCR, input was approximately 200 ng DNA, representing roughly 30,000 T cell genomes. This table comes from immunoSEQ multiplex PCR, and its TCRdb copy is limited to in-frame clones, with some not included. This table holds 2 million to 2.5 million clones, 90% to 95% found once. Details on this clone: Its target is not known.

The specimen sequenced was naive CD4+ T cells from PBMCs. As to subset: CD45RA+ positively selected. This receptor was taken from a man aged 18 to 30 in good health. Some clones in this sample may be carry-over from other donors' samples. V and J are TRBV7-3 and TRBJ2-3; 16 bases agree with TRBD2. The chain's CDR3 is CASSWGLAGGFTDTQYF. The CDR3 DNA reads TGTGCCAGCAGCTGGGGACTAGCGGGAGGGTTCACAGATACGCAGTATTTT. Full variable domain (outside the CDR3, taken from reference TRBV7-3 and TRBJ2-3): GAGVSQTPSNKVTEKGKYVELRCDPISGHTALYWYRQSLGQGPEFLIYFQGTGAADDSGLPNDRFFAVRPEGSVSTLKIQRTERGDSAVYLCASSWGLAGGFTDTQYFGPGTRLTVL.